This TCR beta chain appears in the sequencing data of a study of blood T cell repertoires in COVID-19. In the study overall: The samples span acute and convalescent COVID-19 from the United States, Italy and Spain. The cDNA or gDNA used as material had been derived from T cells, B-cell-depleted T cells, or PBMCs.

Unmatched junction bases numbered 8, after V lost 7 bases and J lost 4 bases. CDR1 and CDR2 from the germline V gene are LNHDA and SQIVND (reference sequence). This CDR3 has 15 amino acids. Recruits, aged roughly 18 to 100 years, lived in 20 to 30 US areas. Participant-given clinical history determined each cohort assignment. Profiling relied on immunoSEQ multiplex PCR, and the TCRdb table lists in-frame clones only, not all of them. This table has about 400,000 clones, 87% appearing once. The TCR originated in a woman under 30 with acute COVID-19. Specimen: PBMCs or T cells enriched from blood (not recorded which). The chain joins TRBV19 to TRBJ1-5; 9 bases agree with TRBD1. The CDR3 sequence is CASTATGGRNQPQHF. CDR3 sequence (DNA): TGTGCCAGTACCGCGACAGGGGGTCGGAATCAGCCCCAGCATTTT.